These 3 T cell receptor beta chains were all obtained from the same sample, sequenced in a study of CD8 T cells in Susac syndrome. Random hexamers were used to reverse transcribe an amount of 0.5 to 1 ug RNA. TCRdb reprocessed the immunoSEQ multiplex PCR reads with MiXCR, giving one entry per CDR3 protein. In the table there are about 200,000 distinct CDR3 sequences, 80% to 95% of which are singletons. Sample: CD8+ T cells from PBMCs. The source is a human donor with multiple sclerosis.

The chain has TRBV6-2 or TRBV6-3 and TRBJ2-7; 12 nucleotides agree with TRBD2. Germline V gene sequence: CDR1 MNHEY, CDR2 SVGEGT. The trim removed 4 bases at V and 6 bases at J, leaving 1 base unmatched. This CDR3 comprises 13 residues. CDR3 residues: CASSLTSGSEQYF. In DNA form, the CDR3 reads TGTGCCAGCAGTTTGACTAGCGGGAGCGAGCAGTACTTC.

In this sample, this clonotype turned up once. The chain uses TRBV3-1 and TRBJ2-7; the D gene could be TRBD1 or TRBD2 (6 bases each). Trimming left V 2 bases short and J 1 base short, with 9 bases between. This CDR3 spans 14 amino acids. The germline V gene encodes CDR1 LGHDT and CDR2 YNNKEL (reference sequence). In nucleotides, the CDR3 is TGTGCCAGCAGCCAATTAGGGGGGTCCTACGAGCAGTACTTC. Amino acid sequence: CASSQLGGSYEQYF.

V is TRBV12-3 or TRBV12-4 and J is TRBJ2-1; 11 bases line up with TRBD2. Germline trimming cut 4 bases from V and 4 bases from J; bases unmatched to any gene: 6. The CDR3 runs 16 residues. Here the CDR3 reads CASSSSGTSGYNEQFF. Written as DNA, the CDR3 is TGTGCCAGCAGTTCCTCTGGGACTAGCGGTTACAATGAGCAGTTCTTC.